This TCR beta chain emerged from a study of T cell changes during pregnancy in multiple sclerosis. Profiled with immunoSEQ multiplex PCR; TCRdb holds only in-frame clones, not every one. Of around 80,000 clones in the sample, about 95% were seen once. With V trimmed by 1 base and J by 3 bases, 6 bases remained unmatched. This CDR3 is 15 amino acids long. Germline CDR1 and CDR2: SNHLY and FYNNEI. The sample was peripheral blood, taken in the second trimester of pregnancy. This sequence originates from a female donor with multiple sclerosis, enrolled in a pregnancy study. J is TRBJ2-7 and V is TRBV2; 7 bases agree with TRBD2. This CDR3 reads CASSEGAGALYEQYF. The CDR3 DNA reads as TGTGCCAGCAGTGAAGGGGCGGGAGCTCTCTACGAGCAGTACTTC. Full variable domain (missing parts from reference TRBV2 and TRBJ2-7): EPEVTQTPSHQVTQMGQEVILRCVPISNHLYFYWYRQILGQKVEFLVSFYNNEISEKSEIFDDQFSVERPDGSNFTLKIRSTKLEDSAMYFCASSEGAGALYEQYFGPGTRLTVT.